These 3 T cell receptor beta chains were sequenced from one sample in a study of T cell responses to AZD1222 COVID-19 vaccine. Produced via immunoSEQ multiplex PCR; TCRdb's table is partial and in-frame only. The table lists around 99,000 clones, around 92% of them singletons, with more than 8% in the top ten. Here the sequenced sample was peripheral blood, taken 28 days after the second AZD1222 dose. The receptors stem from an adult who received the AZD1222 COVID-19 vaccine.

The chain is built from TRBV7-2 and TRBJ1-6, with a weak D call TRBD1 (6 bases). From germline, CDR1 is SGHTA and CDR2 FQGNSA. The CDR3 loop spans 14 amino acids. Between the trimmed V and J ends, which lost 1 base and 10 bases, there was a span of 11 bases. The CDR3, as DNA: TGTGCCAGCAGCTTAGGACACAGGGACTCACCCCTCCACTTT. Translating it yields CASSLGHRDSPLHF. Together with reference TRBV7-2 and TRBJ1-6, the CDR3 gives the full variable domain: GAGVSQSPSNKVTEKGKDVELRCDPISGHTALYWYRQSLGQGLEFLIYFQGNSAPDKSGLPSDRFSAERTGGSVSTLTIQRTQQEDSAVYLCASSLGHRDSPLHFGNGTRLTVT.

The chain links TRBV12-3 or TRBV12-4 to TRBJ2-1, with D unclear. CDR3 length equals 13 residues. Trimming removed 2 bases at V and 6 bases at J, with 8 bases between. The CDR3 DNA sequence: TGTGCCAGCAGTTTAAGCAGTTCCAATGAGCAGTTCTTC. Protein: CASSLSSSNEQFF.

This clone was found once. The chain has TRBV28 and TRBJ2-7; D call uncertain. Per the germline V gene, CDR1 is MDHEN and CDR2 is SYDVKM. This CDR3 has 11 residues. The V end was cut by 5 bases, the J end by 5 bases, with 7 bases between. The DNA of the CDR3 is TGTGCCAGCAGTCCTCTCCACGAGCAGTACTTC. The encoded protein is CASSPLHEQYF.